The 20 T cell receptor beta chains in this list originate from one sample, sequenced in a study of blood T cell repertoires in COVID-19. Clones were read by immunoSEQ multiplex PCR, and TCRdb kept only the in-frame ones, dropping some. Among tens of thousands of clones listed, roughly four fifths were seen once. Material: peripheral blood. These receptors all stem from a woman over 75 with acute or convalescent COVID-19.

V gene TRBV7-6 combines with J gene TRBJ2-5, with a weak D call TRBD1 (5 bases). The CDR3 has 17 residues. Germline values: CDR1 SGHVS, CDR2 FNYEAQ. With 6 bases removed from V and 5 bases from J, the gap between germline ends came to 25 bases. The chain's CDR3 is CASSPSFAQGTLETQYF. CDR3 sequence (DNA): TGTGCCAGCAGTCCTTCCTTTGCGCAGGGAACGTTGGAGACCCAGTACTTC.

This clone was seen once. The chain employs TRBV11-2 and TRBJ2-1, with D possibly TRBD2 on 6 matching bases. CDR3 size: 14 residues. V lost 5 bases, J lost 3 bases, and 11 bases lay in between. From germline, CDR1 is SGHAT and CDR2 FQNNGV. The CDR3 region is CASSRDWNYNEQFF. The CDR3 DNA is TGTGCCAGCAGCCGGGACTGGAACTACAATGAGCAGTTCTTC.

This clone showed up just a few times. V is TRBV7-8 and J is TRBJ1-5; 7 bases line up with TRBD1. V lost 5 bases and J lost 10; bases outside the gene matches: 8. The CDR3 runs 13 residues. CDR1 SGHVS and CDR2 FQNEAQ come from the germline V gene. CDR3 in amino acids: CASSTRQGGPQHF. DNA for the CDR3: TGTGCCAGCAGCACAAGACAGGGTGGACCCCAGCATTTT.

The rearrangement uses TRBV7-9 and TRBJ1-1; D perhaps matches TRBD1 (6 bases). Germline CDR1 and CDR2: SEHNR and FQNEAQ (reference sequence). V gave up 1 base and J gave up 8 bases, with 11 bases separating them. The CDR3 has 13 residues. The CDR3 coding sequence is TGTGCCAGCAGCTTAGATATCGACAGGGAAGCTTTCTTT. This encodes CASSLDIDREAFF.

In nucleotides, the CDR3 is TGTGCCAGCAGTGGGGGACAGCAGACCTATGGCTACACCTTC. It specifies CASSGGQQTYGYTF. The rearrangement uses TRBV2 and TRBJ1-2; TRBD1 agrees at 7 bases. Germline trimming cut 4 bases from V and 4 bases from J; bases unmatched to any gene: 6. The germline V gene has CDR1 SNHLY and CDR2 FYNNEI. This CDR3 region has 14 residues.

The CDR3 loop reads CASSPGLADYEQYF. In DNA, the CDR3 is TGTGCCAGTAGTCCGGGACTAGCCGACTACGAGCAGTACTTC. V gene TRBV19 combines with J gene TRBJ2-7; 9 bases line up with TRBD2. Germline V lookup: CDR1 LNHDA, CDR2 SQIVND (reference sequence). The CDR3 is made up of 14 amino acids. V lost 5 bases to trimming and J lost 3 bases; unmatched junction nucleotides: 5.

In this sample, this clone turned up a few times. The chain links TRBV2 to TRBJ2-5, with 7 bases identical to TRBD1. Unmatched junction bases numbered 8, after V lost 6 bases and J lost 1 base. This CDR3 has 15 amino acids. Germline lookup yields CDR1 SNHLY and CDR2 FYNNEI. The CDR3 DNA sequence: TGTGCCAGCAGCGGGGACAGAACCTCCCAAGAGACCCAGTACTTC. Translation gives CASSGDRTSQETQYF.

The chain employs TRBV5-6 and TRBJ1-2; D may be TRBD1 (5 bases). V was trimmed by 4 bases and J by 10 bases, leaving 14 bases between them. CDR1 and CDR2 (germline): SGHDT, YYEEEE. The CDR3 totals 12 residues. The CDR3 nucleotides are TGTGCCAGCAGCCGAGGAAGGGGTATCTACACCTTC. This sequence encodes CASSRGRGIYTF.

The chain combines TRBV15 with TRBJ2-7; TRBD1 is a possible D gene (5 bases). Trimming shortened V by 2 bases and J by 4 bases, and 6 bases separated the two germline ends. The germline V gene encodes CDR1 LNHNV and CDR2 YYDKDF (reference sequence). The CDR3 is 12 amino acids. Written as DNA, the CDR3 is TGTGCCACCAGCAGATCAGGGTACGAGCAGTACTTC. It yields the protein CATSRSGYEQYF.

This clone was seen a handful of times. V usage is TRBV25-1 and J usage is TRBJ2-7, with a weak D call TRBD2 (5 bases). Germline V gene sequence: CDR1 MGHDK, CDR2 SYGVNS. The CDR3 has 11 amino acids. The germline V and J ends were trimmed by 3 bases and 6 bases, with 6 bases remaining between them. Here the CDR3 reads CASSERAEQYF. As DNA, the CDR3 is TGTGCCAGCAGTGAGAGGGCCGAGCAGTACTTC.

The V call is TRBV10-3, the J call TRBJ2-1, with D perhaps matching TRBD1 (6 bases). This CDR3 region has 13 residues. Germline V gives CDR1 ENHRY, CDR2 SYGVKD. V was cut by 10 bases and J by 5 bases, with 15 bases left in between. The CDR3 protein is CATNREMNNEQFF. CDR3 nucleotides: TGTGCCACGAACAGGGAGATGAACAATGAGCAGTTCTTC.

J is TRBJ2-3 and V is TRBV7-2; 9 nucleotides match TRBD2. This CDR3 contains 15 residues. Per germline, CDR1 SGHTA and CDR2 FQGNSA. The junction had 7 bases not matched to a gene; V was cut back by 5 bases and J by 4 bases. DNA for the CDR3: TGTGCCAGCAGCATTATAGCGGGAGACCCAGATACGCAGTATTTT. Protein sequence: CASSIIAGDPDTQYF.

The chain recombines TRBV18 with TRBJ2-1, with D perhaps TRBD1 (6 bases). V shed 2 bases and J shed 5 bases, with 16 bases lying between them. The CDR3 loop spans 16 amino acids. Per the germline V gene, CDR1 is KGHSH and CDR2 is LQKENI. The CDR3, as DNA: TGTGCCAGCTCACCATCGGCAGGGGTTCCCCACAATGAGCAGTTCTTC. Encoded protein: CASSPSAGVPHNEQFF.

V usage is TRBV19 and J usage is TRBJ2-5; 7 bases are shared with TRBD2. Losses at the gene ends were 5 bases for V and 7 bases for J; bases not matched to a gene: 10. The CDR3 has 14 amino acids. CDR1 and CDR2 (germline): LNHDA, SQIVND (reference sequence). For the CDR3, the DNA is TGTGCCAGTAGTCCAGACGGCGGGAGCGGGACCCAGTACTTC. It codes for CASSPDGGSGTQYF.

V and J are TRBV28 and TRBJ1-2; D possibly corresponds to TRBD1 (6 bases). Trimming stripped 10 bases from V and 4 bases from J, with 22 bases between. CDR1 is MDHEN and CDR2 is SYDVKM in the germline V gene. CDR3 size: 15 residues. CDR3 nucleotides: TGTGCCACCTTTGGGAGCCGGACAGAGATCTATGGCTACACCTTC. Encoded protein: CATFGSRTEIYGYTF.

This clone has just one count. The gene calls are TRBV10-3 and TRBJ1-1, with D tentatively TRBD1 (5 bases). V was trimmed by 2 bases and J by 0 bases, leaving 10 bases between them. CDR1 and CDR2 (germline): ENHRY, SYGVKD. This CDR3 comprises 15 residues. Written as DNA, the CDR3 is TGTGCCATCAGTGAGGCCCCACAGGTGAACACTGAAGCTTTCTTT. Its translation is CAISEAPQVNTEAFF.

The chain combines TRBV20-1 with TRBJ1-2; no clear D. CDR1 and CDR2 from the germline V gene are DFQATT and SNEGSKA (reference sequence). V lost 3 bases to trimming and J lost 2 bases, with 7 bases between them. The CDR3 has 12 amino acids. CDR3 coding DNA: TGCAGTGCTAGTCGGGAAAACTATGGCTACACCTTC. Residues: CSASRENYGYTF.

This sequence joins TRBV29-1 and TRBJ2-7, with 8 bases aligning to TRBD2. The germline V gene encodes CDR1 SQVTM and CDR2 ANQGSEA. J gave up 0 bases and V 2 bases, and 9 bases lay outside the gene matches. This CDR3 contains 16 residues. CDR3 amino acids: CSVENPSGGGSYEQYF. The CDR3 nucleotides are TGCAGCGTTGAAAACCCCTCGGGAGGGGGCTCCTACGAGCAGTACTTC.

The J gene is TRBJ2-3, the V gene TRBV10-2; 8 bases align to TRBD1. The CDR3 consists of 15 residues. Germline V gene data show CDR1 as WSHSY and CDR2 as SAAADI. Losses at the gene ends were 4 bases for V and 3 bases for J; bases not matched to a gene: 6. The CDR3 nucleotides are TGCGCCAGCAGTGCGGACAGGGTAGCGACAGATACGCAGTATTTT. This encodes CASSADRVATDTQYF.

The chain joins TRBV6-5 to TRBJ2-2; no definite D call. Germline V gene data show CDR1 as MNHEY and CDR2 as SVGAGI. The CDR3 length is 14 residues. V was shortened by 0 bases and J by 5 bases, with 7 bases between the two germline ends. CDR3 protein: CASSYSRRTGELFF. The DNA for the CDR3 is TGTGCCAGCAGTTACTCCCGTCGGACCGGGGAGCTGTTTTTT.